The clone carrying this TCR beta chain came up once. These data originate in a study of cytomegalovirus exposure and HLA in healthy donors. Study overall: In terms of ancestry, the Caucasian-associated cluster contained about 80% of the 350 to 450 genotyped donors.

The PCR made use of 60 Vbeta and 13 Jbeta primers. Only in-frame clones appear in the TCRdb table, and some are missing; sequencing was by immunoSEQ multiplex PCR. There are some 130,000 clones in the sample; roughly two thirds occur only once, and about 1.2% lies in the top ten. V was cut by 3 bases and J by 4 bases, with 7 bases left in between. CDR1 is SGHTA and CDR2 is FQGNSA in the germline V gene. The CDR3 loop spans 13 amino acids. The specimen was PBMCs. The rearrangement uses TRBV7-2 and TRBJ1-5; D gene uncertain. This clonotype was obtained from a woman in her forties in good health and CMV-seronegative. The CDR3 reads CASSFGGNQPQHF. The CDR3 nucleotides read TGTGCCAGCAGCTTTGGCGGGAATCAGCCCCAGCATTTT. Combining the CDR3 with reference TRBV7-2 and TRBJ1-5 gives the whole variable domain GAGVSQSPSNKVTEKGKDVELRCDPISGHTALYWYRQSLGQGLEFLIYFQGNSAPDKSGLPSDRFSAERTGGSVSTLTIQRTQQEDSAVYLCASSFGGNQPQHFGDGTRLSIL.